This TCR beta chain originates from a study of esophageal squamous cell carcinoma under preoperative chemotherapy. Across the study: Both tumor-infiltrating lymphocytes and peripheral blood T cells were profiled.

Of note for this clonotype: Antigen unknown.

Overall study results and limits: After treatment, tumor-infiltrating lymphocytes apparently came partly from blood T cells.

Indicated time point: before preoperative PTX-NDP chemotherapy. Germline V gene data show CDR1 as MNHEY and CDR2 as SVGAGI. The CDR3 consists of 17 residues. Trimming took 3 bases from V and 0 from J, leaving 12 bases between them. One entry per CDR3 protein, called by TCRdb with MiXCR from the PCR reads. The sample consists of 15,000 to 20,000 distinct CDR3 sequences, less than 60% of them appearing once. The sample was taken from a patient given preoperative chemotherapy. This chain uses TRBV6-5 with TRBJ2-6; D gene unclear. The TCR sequence derives from a human donor with esophageal squamous cell carcinoma. The donor label of this sample is uncertain. CDR3 in DNA: TGTGCCAGCAGTTATAGAAATTTCGGCTCTGGGGCCAACGTCCTGACTTTC. The encoded protein is CASSYRNFGSGANVLTF.